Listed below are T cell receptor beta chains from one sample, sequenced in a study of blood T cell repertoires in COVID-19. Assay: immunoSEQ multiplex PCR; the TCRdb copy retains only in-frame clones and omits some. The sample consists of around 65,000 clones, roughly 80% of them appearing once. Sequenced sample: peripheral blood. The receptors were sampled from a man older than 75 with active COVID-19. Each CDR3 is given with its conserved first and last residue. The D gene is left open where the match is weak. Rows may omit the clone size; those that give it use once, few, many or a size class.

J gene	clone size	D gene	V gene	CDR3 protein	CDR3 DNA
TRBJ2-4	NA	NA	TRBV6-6	CASSEGVAKNIQYF	TGTGCCAGCAGTGAGGGAGTTGCCAAAAACATTCAGTACTTC
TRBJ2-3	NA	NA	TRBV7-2	CASSLAFGPLSTDTQYF	TGTGCCAGCAGCTTAGCGTTTGGGCCCCTTAGCACAGATACGCAGTATTTT
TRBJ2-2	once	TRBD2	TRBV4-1	CASSQESAGRVNTGELFF	TGCGCCAGCAGCCAAGAATCGGCTGGGAGGGTTAACACCGGGGAGCTGTTTTTT
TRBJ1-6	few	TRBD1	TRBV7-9	CASSSASGTGSSPLHF	TGTGCCAGCAGCTCGGCAAGTGGGACAGGGAGCTCACCCCTCCACTTT
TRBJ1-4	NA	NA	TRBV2	CASSDRVTNEKLFF	TGTGCCAGCAGTGACAGGGTTACTAATGAAAAACTGTTTTTT
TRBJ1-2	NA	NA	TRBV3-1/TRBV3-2	CASSQGQNYGYTF	TGTGCCAGCAGCCAAGGACAGAACTATGGCTACACCTTC
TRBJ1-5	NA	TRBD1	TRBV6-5	CASTFGTGGNQPQHF	TGTGCCAGCACTTTTGGTACAGGGGGGAATCAGCCCCAGCATTTT
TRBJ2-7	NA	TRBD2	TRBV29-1	CSVGEASGSWTYEQYF	TGCAGCGTGGGTGAGGCTAGCGGGAGTTGGACCTACGAGCAGTACTTC
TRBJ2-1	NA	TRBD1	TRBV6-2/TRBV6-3	CASSKGGSYNEQFF	TGTGCCAGCAGTAAAGGGGGCAGTTACAATGAGCAGTTCTTC
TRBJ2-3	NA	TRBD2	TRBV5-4	CASSLGLGGAIKYF	TGTGCCAGCAGCTTGGGCCTCGGGGGGGCGATTAAGTATTTT
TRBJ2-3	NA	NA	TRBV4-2	CASSQESGDTQYF	TGTGCCAGCAGCCAAGAATCGGGAGATACGCAGTATTTT
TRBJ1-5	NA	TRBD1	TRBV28	CASSSQGNSNQPQHF	TGTGCCAGCAGTTCACAGGGGAATAGCAATCAGCCCCAGCATTTT